Shown below are 12 T cell receptor beta chains from a single sample sequenced in a study of blood T cell repertoires in COVID-19. Measured with immunoSEQ multiplex PCR; TCRdb has only the in-frame clones, and not every one. This table has 150,000 or so clones, 75% to 85% appearing once. Source material: peripheral blood. Source of these receptors: a man between 60 and 70 years old with active or convalescent COVID-19.

This clone was seen once. V and J are TRBV10-3 and TRBJ2-7; TRBD2 agrees at 11 bases. V shed 3 bases and J 5 bases; nucleotides not matched to a gene: 6. CDR3 size: 15 residues. CDR1 and CDR2 from the germline V gene are ENHRY and SYGVKD. CDR3 loop: CAISESLAGGNEQYF. In nucleotides, the CDR3 is TGTGCCATCAGTGAAAGCCTAGCGGGAGGTAACGAGCAGTACTTC.

J is TRBJ2-3 and V is TRBV30, with 8 positions matching TRBD2. The ends lost 6 bases at V and 7 bases at J; junction bases unmatched: 12. There are 14 residues in the CDR3. Germline V lookup: CDR1 GTSNPN, CDR2 SVGIG (reference sequence). The CDR3: CACRGSGSVYTQYF. The CDR3 nucleotides are TGTGCCTGCCGGGGGAGCGGGAGCGTATATACGCAGTATTTT.

The chain recombines TRBV9 with TRBJ2-5, with 8 nucleotides matching TRBD2. V shed 0 bases and J 0 bases; nucleotides not matched to a gene: 4. The CDR3 is made up of 16 amino acids. Germline CDR1 SGDLS, CDR2 YYNGEE. CDR3 DNA: TGTGCCAGCAGCGTAGAGGCTAGCGGGTACCAAGAGACCCAGTACTTC. It specifies CASSVEASGYQETQYF.

The chain uses TRBV29-1 and TRBJ2-1; D is perhaps TRBD2 (6 bases). The CDR3 has 14 amino acids. The ends were cut back, 8 bases at V and 5 bases at J, with 19 bases in the middle. Germline assignment: CDR1 SQVTM and CDR2 ANQGSEA. The CDR3 spells CSTPGEVRDNEQFF. In nucleotides, the CDR3 is TGCAGCACACCCGGGGAGGTGCGCGACAATGAGCAGTTCTTC.

The chain links TRBV2 to TRBJ1-5, with D unresolved. Per germline, CDR1 SNHLY and CDR2 FYNNEI. The CDR3 is 15 residues long. With 3 bases removed from V and 2 bases from J, the gap between germline ends came to 11 bases. In nucleotides, the CDR3 is TGTGCCAGCAGTGAGCGTGTGAGGGGCAATCAGCCCCAGCATTTT. This encodes CASSERVRGNQPQHF.

V is TRBV6-5 and J is TRBJ2-3; TRBD1 agrees at 8 bases. V was clipped by 5 bases and J by 1 base; unmatched bases: 2. The germline V gene has CDR1 MNHEY and CDR2 SVGAGI. The CDR3 runs 14 residues. The CDR3 DNA reads TGTGCCAGCAGTCAGGGGGCCGGCACAGATACGCAGTATTTT. It encodes CASSQGAGTDTQYF.

CDR3 residues: CASSLGPLGSTDTQYF. The CDR3 bases are TGTGCCAGCAGCTTAGGGCCCCTGGGCAGCACAGATACGCAGTATTTT. The chain links TRBV7-2 to TRBJ2-3; D call uncertain. The CDR3 sequence is 16 residues long. CDR1 and CDR2 from the germline V gene are SGHTA and FQGNSA. V gave up 1 base and J gave up 0 bases, with 11 bases separating them.

V is TRBV5-4 and J is TRBJ2-1, with 8 bases lining up with TRBD2. Germline lookup yields CDR1 SGHNT and CDR2 YYREEE (reference sequence). V shed 2 bases, J shed 6 bases, and the junction held 7 bases outside the gene matches. This CDR3 region has 15 residues. This CDR3 is CASSFGAGGGNEQFF. The CDR3 DNA reads as TGTGCCAGCAGCTTTGGGGCGGGGGGAGGCAATGAGCAGTTCTTC.

The chain uses TRBV5-1 and TRBJ1-3, with 8 bases matching TRBD1. From germline, CDR1 is SGHRS and CDR2 YFSETQ. Germline trimming cut 0 bases from V and 4 bases from J; bases unmatched to any gene: 3. CDR3 size: 15 residues. CDR3 coding DNA: TGCGCCAGCAGCTTGGGGACAGGGTGGGGAAACACCATATATTTT. Protein sequence: CASSLGTGWGNTIYF.

The gene calls are TRBV2 and TRBJ2-5; the match to TRBD1 covers 9 bases. CDR1 SNHLY and CDR2 FYNNEI come from the germline V gene. V lost 6 bases to trimming and J lost 5 bases; unmatched junction nucleotides: 7. This CDR3 has 14 residues. Written as DNA, the CDR3 is TGTGCCAGCAGAAAGGGACAGGGAGAGGAGACCCAGTACTTC. This encodes CASRKGQGEETQYF.

In regard to this clone: This specimen includes other DNA sequences encoding the same CDR3. This chain links TRBV28 with TRBJ2-7, with 9 bases that match TRBD1. Germline CDR1 reads MDHEN; CDR2 reads SYDVKM. The CDR3 has 14 residues. The V segment lost 5 bases and the J segment 6 bases; nucleotides outside the gene matches: 8. CDR3 nucleotide sequence: TGTGCCAGCAGTCCAACCGGGACAGGGCGCGAGCAGTACTTC. Its translation: CASSPTGTGREQYF. The full variable domain, with the rest looked up from reference TRBV28 and TRBJ2-7, is DVKVTQSSRYLVKRTGEKVFLECVQDMDHENMFWYRQDPGLGLRLIYFSYDVKMKEKGDIPEGYSVSREKKERFSLILESASTNQTSMYLCASSPTGTGREQYFGPGTRLTVT.

This clone has just one count. The rearrangement links TRBV11-2 to TRBJ2-1; the match to TRBD2 covers 11 bases. The V gene end was trimmed by 5 bases and the J gene end by 0 bases; junction bases not matched to a gene: 9. There are 18 residues in the CDR3. CDR1 and CDR2 from the germline V gene are SGHAT and FQNNGV. As DNA, the CDR3 is TGTGCCAGCAGCCCCGGGACTAGCGGAGTCGGCTCCTACAATGAGCAGTTCTTC. It specifies CASSPGTSGVGSYNEQFF. The full variable domain, with the rest looked up from reference TRBV11-2 and TRBJ2-1, is EAGVAQSPRYKIIEKRQSVAFWCNPISGHATLYWYQQILGQGPKLLIQFQNNGVVDDSQLPKDRFSAERLKGVDSTLKIQPAKLEDSAVYLCASSPGTSGVGSYNEQFFGPGTRLTVL.